The present T cell receptor (beta chain) was sequenced within a study of blood T cell repertoires in COVID-19. Clones were sequenced by immunoSEQ multiplex PCR, and TCRdb holds only the in-frame ones, with some missing. This table has about 76,000 clones, more than 75% appearing once. Germline V gene lookup returns CDR1 SGHKS and CDR2 YYEKEE (reference sequence). Trimming took off 0 bases at V and 7 bases at J, with 13 bases between the two ends. CDR3 length: 15 residues. The V call is TRBV5-5, the J call TRBJ2-2; D may be TRBD1 (5 bases). The sequencing input was peripheral blood. The receptor's source is a man aged 55 to 70 with COVID-19, enrolled during active disease. The CDR3 DNA reads TGTGCCAGCAGCTTGGATGCCGGAAGGGGCGGGGAGCTGTTTTTT. Protein product: CASSLDAGRGGELFF. Full variable domain (rest looked up from reference TRBV5-5 and TRBJ2-2): DAGVTQSPTHLIKTRGQQVTLRCSPISGHKSVSWYQQVLGQGPQFIFQYYEKEERGRGNFPDRFSARQFPNYSSELNVNALLLGDSALYLCASSLDAGRGGELFFGEGSRLTVL.